This T cell receptor beta chain is drawn from a study of OX40 agonist ivuxolimab in advanced cancers. Study information: Patients with hepatocellular carcinoma, melanoma, renal cell or head and neck cancer made up the dose-escalation patients.

The data were produced by immunoSEQ multiplex PCR, yet TCRdb's version contains in-frame clones alone and is incomplete. The data contain approximately 77,000 clones, around 90% of them singletons. The sample was CD4+ or CD8+ T cells sorted from blood, taken in a trial of the OX40 agonist ivuxolimab. The source is an adult with an advanced solid tumor such as melanoma, head and neck, liver or kidney cancer.

The CDR3 sequence is CASSRQVREVEQFF. The DNA of the CDR3 is TGTGCCAGCAGCCGTCAGGTGCGAGAAGTTGAGCAGTTCTTC. The chain joins TRBV7-8 to TRBJ2-1; D is unclear. The CDR3 consists of 14 residues. Germline lookup yields CDR1 SGHVS and CDR2 FQNEAQ. V gave up 5 bases and J gave up 9 bases, with 17 bases separating them.